The rows below give T cell receptor beta chains drawn from one sample of a study of shared clonotypes between healthy human individuals. TCRdb keeps only in-frame clones here, not all; method: immunoSEQ multiplex PCR. The sample lists about 1,800,000 clones, approximately 95% seen once, with 0.9% to 1.5% in the top ten. What was sequenced was naive CD8+ T cells sorted from blood. The receptors stem from a man aged 18 to 35 in good health. CDR3s include the opening cysteine and the closing phenylalanine or tryptophan. D genes are given only for firm matches. Size tells how often a clone was seen (once, few, many) or the class of an expanded clone, and some rows leave it out.

TRBV6-1	TRBD2	TRBJ2-7	-	CASSEGTSGTYEQYF	TGTGCCAGCAGTGAGGGGACTAGCGGGACCTACGAGCAGTACTTC
TRBV7-6	TRBD2	TRBJ2-7	-	CASSLYTSGRSEQYF	TGTGCCAGCAGCTTGTATACTAGCGGGAGATCCGAGCAGTACTTC
TRBV11-3	-	TRBJ2-7	-	CASSLGKTYEQYF	TGTGCCAGCAGCTTAGGAAAGACCTACGAGCAGTACTTC
TRBV27	-	TRBJ2-2	-	CASSLHLGTGELFF	TGTGCCAGCAGTCTACATCTAGGCACCGGGGAGCTGTTTTTT
TRBV27	-	TRBJ2-7	-	CASILKGGAWVYEQYF	TGTGCCAGCATCCTAAAAGGGGGGGCGTGGGTCTACGAGCAGTACTTC
TRBV9	-	TRBJ1-4	-	CASSSSGTLNEKLFF	TGTGCCAGCAGCTCGTCCGGGACCCTTAATGAAAAACTGTTTTTT
TRBV9	-	TRBJ2-3	-	CASSVVRDSSTDTQYF	TGTGCCAGCAGCGTCGTGCGGGACTCATCCACAGATACGCAGTATTTT
TRBV5-6	-	TRBJ2-1	-	CASSLDSILNEQFF	TGTGCCAGCAGCTTGGACTCCATTCTTAATGAGCAGTTCTTC
TRBV7-9	-	TRBJ2-3	-	CASSPRLTDTQYF	TGTGCCAGCAGCCCCCGACTGACAGATACGCAGTATTTT
TRBV9	TRBD2	TRBJ2-1	-	CASSSPGGYNEQFF	TGTGCCAGCAGCTCCCCGGGGGGATACAATGAGCAGTTCTTC
TRBV25-1	-	TRBJ1-2	-	CASSEAGVYYGYTF	TGTGCCAGCAGTGAGGCAGGGGTGTATTATGGCTACACCTTC
TRBV7-2	TRBD2	TRBJ2-5	-	CASSATSGFQETQYF	TGTGCCAGCAGCGCAACTAGCGGGTTCCAAGAGACCCAGTACTTC
TRBV5-4	-	TRBJ2-1	-	CASGDPSLEQFF	TGTGCCAGCGGCGACCCGTCGCTTGAGCAGTTCTTC
TRBV15	-	TRBJ2-7	-	CATSLPPDVSSYEQYF	TGTGCCACCAGCCTCCCCCCTGACGTAAGCTCCTACGAGCAGTACTTC
TRBV7-6	TRBD2	TRBJ2-3	-	CAVSSRAGAPDTQYF	TGTGCCGTCTCGAGTCGAGCGGGAGCCCCAGATACGCAGTATTTT
TRBV2	-	TRBJ2-7	-	CASSDSYEQYF	TGTGCCAGCAGCGATTCCTACGAGCAGTACTTC
TRBV27	TRBD1	TRBJ2-7	-	CASSLLGQGAGDEQYF	TGTGCCAGCAGTTTATTGGGACAGGGGGCGGGGGACGAGCAGTACTTC
TRBV7-9	TRBD2	TRBJ2-2	-	CASSLVRLLGLADTGELFF	TGTGCCAGCAGCTTAGTCAGGCTCTTGGGACTAGCGGACACCGGGGAGCTGTTTTTT
TRBV5-1	-	TRBJ2-2	-	CASSLVWDGWNTGELFF	TGCGCCAGCAGCTTGGTTTGGGACGGGTGGAACACCGGGGAGCTGTTTTTT
TRBV19	TRBD1	TRBJ2-7	-	CASRPDREGSYEQYF	TGTGCCAGTAGACCGGACAGGGAAGGCTCCTACGAGCAGTACTTC
TRBV7-9	TRBD1	TRBJ2-5	-	CASSLETGESEETQYF	TGTGCCAGCAGCTTAGAGACAGGGGAGTCGGAAGAGACCCAGTACTTC
TRBV7-2	-	TRBJ2-7	-	CASSRSGRVEQYF	TGTGCCAGCAGCCGGTCAGGACGGGTCGAGCAGTACTTC
TRBV25-1	TRBD1	TRBJ2-7	-	CASSDPDRVGSYEQYF	TGTGCCAGCAGTGATCCGGACAGGGTGGGCTCCTACGAGCAGTACTTC
TRBV7-9	-	TRBJ2-7	-	CASSLAQGNHEQYF	TGTGCCAGCAGCTTAGCACAGGGAAACCACGAGCAGTACTTC
TRBV7-2	-	TRBJ2-7	once	CASSIEPTYRLGRGEQYF	TGTGCCAGCAGCATCGAACCGACCTACCGACTAGGTCGCGGCGAGCAGTACTTC
TRBV11-2	TRBD1	TRBJ2-4	-	CASSLGTGAKNIQYF	TGTGCCAGCAGCTTGGGGACAGGGGCGAAAAACATTCAGTACTTC
TRBV19	TRBD1	TRBJ2-7	-	CASSGQGVYEQYF	TGTGCCAGTAGCGGGCAGGGGGTATACGAGCAGTACTTC
TRBV2	TRBD1	TRBJ2-2	once	CAWTGGDTGELFF	TGTGCCTGGACAGGTGGGGACACCGGGGAGCTGTTTTTT
TRBV9	TRBD1	TRBJ1-2	-	CASTQGGGSYGYTF	TGTGCCAGCACCCAGGGGGGGGGAAGCTATGGCTACACCTTC
TRBV7-9	-	TRBJ1-6	-	CASSYDSNSPLHF	TGTGCCAGCAGCTACGACAGTAATTCACCCCTCCACTTT
TRBV30	TRBD1	TRBJ1-2	-	CAWTSGQGNYGYTF	TGTGCCTGGACGTCAGGACAGGGAAACTATGGCTACACCTTC
TRBV5-1	-	TRBJ2-3	-	CASSPGGPDTQYF	TGCGCCAGCAGCCCGGGGGGCCCAGATACGCAGTATTTT
TRBV19	TRBD1	TRBJ2-7	-	CASEGANMGSYEQYF	TGTGCCAGTGAGGGGGCGAATATGGGGTCCTACGAGCAGTACTTC
TRBV5-6	-	TRBJ1-1	-	CASSLELGGPNTEAFF	TGTGCCAGCAGCCTCGAGCTTGGGGGCCCGAACACTGAAGCTTTCTTT
TRBV27	-	TRBJ2-7	-	CASSLGSGLAYEQYF	TGTGCCAGCAGTTTAGGAAGCGGCCTCGCCTACGAGCAGTACTTC
TRBV13	TRBD1	TRBJ2-7	-	CASGQGAYEQYF	TGTGCCAGCGGACAGGGGGCTTACGAGCAGTACTTC
TRBV15	TRBD1	TRBJ2-3	-	CATSSGTGGTDTQYF	TGTGCCACCAGCTCCGGGACAGGGGGCACAGATACGCAGTATTTT